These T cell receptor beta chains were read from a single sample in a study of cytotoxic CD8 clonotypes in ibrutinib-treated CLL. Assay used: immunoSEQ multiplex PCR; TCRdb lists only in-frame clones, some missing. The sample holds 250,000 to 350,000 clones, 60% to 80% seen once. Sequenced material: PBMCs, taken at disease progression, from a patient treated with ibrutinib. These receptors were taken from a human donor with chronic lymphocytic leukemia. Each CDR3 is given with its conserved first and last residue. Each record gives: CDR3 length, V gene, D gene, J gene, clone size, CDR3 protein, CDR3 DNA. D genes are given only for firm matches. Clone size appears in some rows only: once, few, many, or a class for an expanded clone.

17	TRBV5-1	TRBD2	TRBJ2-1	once	CASSSQSSGGPYNEQFF	TGCGCCAGCAGCTCCCAAAGTAGCGGGGGGCCCTACAATGAGCAGTTCTTC
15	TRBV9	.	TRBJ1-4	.	CASSVQGTTNEKLFF	TGTGCCAGCAGCGTTCAGGGAACGACTAATGAAAAACTGTTTTTT
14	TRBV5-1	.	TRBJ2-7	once	CASSSGSGTYEQYF	TGCGCCAGCAGCTCCGGCAGTGGAACCTACGAGCAGTACTTC
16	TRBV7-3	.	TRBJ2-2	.	CASSLRDGRNTGELFF	TGTGCCAGCAGCTTAAGGGACGGGAGGAACACCGGGGAGCTGTTTTTT
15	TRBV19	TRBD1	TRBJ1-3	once	CASSIRDRGWDTIYF	TGTGCCAGTAGTATCCGGGACAGGGGCTGGGACACCATATATTTT
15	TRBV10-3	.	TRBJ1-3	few	CAISTAISSGNTIYF	TGTGCCATCAGCACGGCCATCAGCTCTGGAAACACCATATATTTT
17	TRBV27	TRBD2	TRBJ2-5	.	CASSPRTSGKAQETQYF	TGTGCCAGCAGTCCGCGGACTAGCGGGAAAGCCCAAGAGACCCAGTACTTC
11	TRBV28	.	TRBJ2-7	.	CASAVGYEQYF	TGTGCCAGCGCCGTGGGCTACGAGCAGTACTTC
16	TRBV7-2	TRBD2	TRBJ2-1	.	CASSLSSGLGYNEQFF	TGTGCCAGCAGCCTATCATCGGGACTAGGATACAATGAGCAGTTCTTC
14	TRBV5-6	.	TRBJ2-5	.	CASSPPEGGTPQYF	TGTGCCAGCAGCCCCCCGGAAGGGGGTACTCCCCAGTACTTC
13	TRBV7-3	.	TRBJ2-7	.	CASSSGPSYEQYF	TGTGCCAGCAGCTCTGGGCCGTCCTACGAGCAGTACTTC
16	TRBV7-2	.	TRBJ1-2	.	CASSLALGTTNYGYTF	TGTGCCAGCAGCTTAGCACTCGGGACAACCAACTATGGCTACACCTTC
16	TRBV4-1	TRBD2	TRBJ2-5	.	CASSQDQRGGPETQYF	TGCGCCAGCAGCCAAGATCAGCGGGGAGGCCCGGAGACCCAGTACTTC
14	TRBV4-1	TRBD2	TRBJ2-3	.	CASSQWTSSDTQYF	TGCGCCAGCAGCCAATGGACTAGTTCGGATACGCAGTATTTT
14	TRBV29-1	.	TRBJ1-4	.	CSVELQGIREKLFF	TGCAGCGTTGAACTCCAGGGGATCAGAGAAAAACTGTTTTTT
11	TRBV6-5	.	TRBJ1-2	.	CASRQYYGYTF	TGTGCCAGCAGACAGTACTATGGCTACACCTTC
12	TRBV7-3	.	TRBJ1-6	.	CASSLNGSPLHF	TGTGCCAGCAGCTTAAACGGGTCACCCCTCCACTTT
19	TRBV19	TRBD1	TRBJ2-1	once	CASSIEGQGWPLYNNEQFF	TGTGCCAGTAGTATAGAGGGACAGGGATGGCCCCTCTACAATAATGAGCAGTTCTTC
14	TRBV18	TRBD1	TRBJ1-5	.	CASSPLQGNQPQHF	TGTGCCAGCTCACCCTTACAGGGGAATCAGCCCCAGCATTTT
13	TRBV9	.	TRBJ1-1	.	CASSVDRDTEAFF	TGTGCCAGCAGCGTAGACAGGGACACTGAAGCTTTCTTT
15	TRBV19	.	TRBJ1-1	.	CASSIGAGLGTEAFF	TGTGCCAGTAGTATAGGTGCAGGTTTGGGCACTGAAGCTTTCTTT
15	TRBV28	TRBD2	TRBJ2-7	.	CASSSPGLADREQYF	TGTGCCAGCAGCTCGCCGGGACTAGCTGACCGGGAGCAGTACTTC
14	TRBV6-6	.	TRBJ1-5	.	CASRKRDSNQPQHF	TGTGCCAGCAGAAAAAGGGACAGCAATCAGCCCCAGCATTTT
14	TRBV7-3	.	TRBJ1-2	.	CASSLTGAGYGYTF	TGTGCCAGCAGCTTAACAGGGGCGGGCTATGGCTACACCTTC
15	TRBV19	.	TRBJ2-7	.	CASSIGLVTVYEQYF	TGTGCCAGTAGTATCGGGTTAGTCACCGTCTACGAGCAGTACTTC
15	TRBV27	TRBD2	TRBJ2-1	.	CASSFAGLASHEQFF	TGTGCCAGCAGTTTCGCGGGACTAGCTTCCCATGAGCAGTTCTTC
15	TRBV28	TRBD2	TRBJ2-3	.	CASSFGGGAGDTQYF	TGTGCCAGCAGTTTTGGCGGGGGGGCTGGAGATACGCAGTATTTT
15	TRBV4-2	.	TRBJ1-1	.	CASSQGPDMNTEAFF	TGTGCCAGCAGCCAAGGTCCAGACATGAACACTGAAGCTTTCTTT
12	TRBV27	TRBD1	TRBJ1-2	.	CASRTGGLGYTF	TGTGCCAGCAGAACAGGGGGCCTTGGCTACACCTTC